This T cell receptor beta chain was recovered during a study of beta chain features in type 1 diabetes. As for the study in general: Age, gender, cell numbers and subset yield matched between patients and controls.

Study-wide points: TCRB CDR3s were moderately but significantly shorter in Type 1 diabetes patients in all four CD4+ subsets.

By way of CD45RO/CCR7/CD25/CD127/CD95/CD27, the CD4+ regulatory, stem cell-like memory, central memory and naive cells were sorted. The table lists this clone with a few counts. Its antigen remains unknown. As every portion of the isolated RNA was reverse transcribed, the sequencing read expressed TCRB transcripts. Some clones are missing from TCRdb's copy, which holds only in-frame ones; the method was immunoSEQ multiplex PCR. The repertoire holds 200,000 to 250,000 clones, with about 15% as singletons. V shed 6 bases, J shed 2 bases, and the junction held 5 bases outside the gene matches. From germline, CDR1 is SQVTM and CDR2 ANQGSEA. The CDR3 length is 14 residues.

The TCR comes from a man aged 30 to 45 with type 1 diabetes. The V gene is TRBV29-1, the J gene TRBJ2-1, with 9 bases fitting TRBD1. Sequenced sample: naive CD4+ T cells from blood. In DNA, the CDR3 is TGCAGCGTCCGGGACAGGGACCCCTACAATGAGCAGTTCTTC. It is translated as CSVRDRDPYNEQFF.